The table lists the clone carrying this TCR beta chain with many counts. Its specificity is unknown. The CDR3 sequence is 14 residues long. Trimming took off 0 bases at V and 6 bases at J, with 11 bases between the two ends. CDR1 is SGHRS, CDR2 YFSETQ, per germline. These data are taken from a study of tumor-infiltrating lymphocytes in primary liver carcinoma. Regarding the study as a whole: With p = 0.039, the top-250-clone fraction in tumors significantly exceeded that in blood. It was tumor-adjacent and tumor-blood pairs that overlapped less than tumor region pairs did.

Starting material of roughly 550 ng total RNA yielded TCR beta cDNA via a constant-region primer. For TCR beta, libraries were produced by three nested multiplex PCR rounds using slightly modified ARM-PCR. The opening two PCR rounds, around 9 cycles each, paired TRBV1-TRBV30 forward primers with a C-beta reverse primer. TCRdb reanalysed the multiplex PCR reads using MiXCR and keeps one entry per CDR3 protein. Of roughly 190,000 distinct CDR3 sequences detected, roughly 80% appear once; the ten largest clones hold approximately 18%. From roughly 21-30 mg of unsorted bulk tissue, DNA and RNA were co-extracted together.

The chain carries TRBV5-1 and TRBJ2-3; weak D call: TRBD2 (6 bases). The clonotype was recovered from a man aged 35 to 55 with primary liver carcinoma and hepatitis B virus infection. Material for sequencing was tumor tissue from primary liver carcinoma. The CDR3 nucleotides are TGCGCCAGCAGCTTGGACGGGAGCGGGGATACGCAGTATTTT. Translation gives CASSLDGSGDTQYF.